The rows below give T cell receptor beta chains drawn from one sample of a study of T cell responses to AZD1222 COVID-19 vaccine. Using immunoSEQ multiplex PCR, the repertoire was profiled, and TCRdb retains in-frame clones only, with some absent. The top ten hold around 7.2% of the sample, which has more than 95,000 clones, over 75% seen once. The sequencing here drew on peripheral blood, taken on day 0 of AZD1222 vaccination. These receptor sequences come from an adult in good health. Each CDR3 is given with its conserved first and last residue. Each record gives: CDR3 protein, V gene, D gene, clone size, J gene. The D gene is left open where the match is weak. Clone sizes are given selectively: once, few, many, or a class where the clone is expanded.

CDR3 protein: CASNPATANTGELFF; V gene: TRBV19; D gene: .; clone size: once; J gene: TRBJ2-2
CDR3 protein: CASSHFSWSEQYF; V gene: TRBV6-4; D gene: .; clone size: .; J gene: TRBJ2-7
CDR3 protein: CASTGETGTQHF; V gene: TRBV19; D gene: TRBD1; clone size: .; J gene: TRBJ1-5
CDR3 protein: CASSQVGGTYNEQFF; V gene: TRBV4-3; D gene: TRBD2; clone size: .; J gene: TRBJ2-1
CDR3 protein: CASSLAQGAAYNEQFF; V gene: TRBV7-2; D gene: TRBD1; clone size: .; J gene: TRBJ2-1
CDR3 protein: CASSEALWSFTDTQYF; V gene: TRBV2; D gene: .; clone size: .; J gene: TRBJ2-3
CDR3 protein: CAWQTNYGYTF; V gene: TRBV30; D gene: .; clone size: few; J gene: TRBJ1-2
CDR3 protein: CASSHLGGYEQYF; V gene: TRBV3-1/TRBV3-2; D gene: .; clone size: .; J gene: TRBJ2-7
CDR3 protein: CASSEKTGDNQPQHF; V gene: TRBV2; D gene: TRBD1; clone size: .; J gene: TRBJ1-5
CDR3 protein: CASSPLAGGSINTYEQYF; V gene: TRBV5-1; D gene: TRBD2; clone size: .; J gene: TRBJ2-7
CDR3 protein: CATRGPGTGYQPQHF; V gene: TRBV28; D gene: TRBD1; clone size: .; J gene: TRBJ1-5
CDR3 protein: CASSLAEEQTNEQFF; V gene: TRBV5-1; D gene: .; clone size: .; J gene: TRBJ2-1
CDR3 protein: CASSASGGRVQETQYF; V gene: TRBV6-1; D gene: TRBD2; clone size: .; J gene: TRBJ2-5
CDR3 protein: CASSPRWTSGNTIYF; V gene: TRBV27; D gene: .; clone size: .; J gene: TRBJ1-3
CDR3 protein: CASSSKGTLNEQFF; V gene: TRBV27; D gene: .; clone size: .; J gene: TRBJ2-1
CDR3 protein: CSVVGLGSGNTIYF; V gene: TRBV29-1; D gene: .; clone size: .; J gene: TRBJ1-3
CDR3 protein: CASSLGAPGGGYTF; V gene: TRBV7-2; D gene: .; clone size: .; J gene: TRBJ1-2
CDR3 protein: CASSYRLSDEQFF; V gene: TRBV6-5; D gene: .; clone size: .; J gene: TRBJ2-1